The following is a T cell receptor beta chain sequence with its context. Its antigen is not identified. These data come from a study of T cell repertoires in cytomegalovirus infection. For the study at large: Public signatures in TCR beta pointed to CMV infection and matching HLA type.

The CDR3 consists of 14 residues. V was cut by 3 bases and J by 5 bases, with 13 bases left in between. Germline V gene lookup returns CDR1 SGHAT and CDR2 FQNNGV. TCRdb passed the reads through MiXCR, listing each CDR3 protein once. The profile shows 750,000 to 900,000 distinct CDR3 sequences, roughly 29% of them singletons. Here the sequenced sample was cultured CD8+ T cells from PBMCs, taken from culture after CMV antigen stimulation. V gene TRBV11-2 combines with J gene TRBJ2-5; D remains ambiguous. This clonotype was sampled from a human donor in good health (CMV status not recorded). Some clones in this sample may be carry-over from other donors' samples. DNA for the CDR3: TGTGCCAGCAGCTTCCCGAGACAAGGGGAGACCCAGTACTTC. Its translation is CASSFPRQGETQYF. Full variable domain (rest looked up from reference TRBV11-2 and TRBJ2-5): EAGVAQSPRYKIIEKRQSVAFWCNPISGHATLYWYQQILGQGPKLLIQFQNNGVVDDSQLPKDRFSAERLKGVDSTLKIQPAKLEDSAVYLCASSFPRQGETQYFGPGTRLLVL.